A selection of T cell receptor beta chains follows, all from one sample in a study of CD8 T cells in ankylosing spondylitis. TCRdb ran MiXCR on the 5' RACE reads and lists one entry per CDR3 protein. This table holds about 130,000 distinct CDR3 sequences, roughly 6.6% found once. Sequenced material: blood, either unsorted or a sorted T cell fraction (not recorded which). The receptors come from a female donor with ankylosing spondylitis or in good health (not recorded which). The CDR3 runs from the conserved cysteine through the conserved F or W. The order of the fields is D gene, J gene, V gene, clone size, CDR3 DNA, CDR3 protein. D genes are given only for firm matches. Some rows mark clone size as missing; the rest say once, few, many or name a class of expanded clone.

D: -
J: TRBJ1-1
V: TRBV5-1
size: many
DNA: TGCGCCAGCAGCCCACAGACAGTGAACACTGAAGCTTTCTTT
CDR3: CASSPQTVNTEAFF

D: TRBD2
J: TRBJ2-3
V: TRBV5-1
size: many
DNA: TGCGCCAGCAGCTTCGGGACGGGGGGAACAGATACGCAGTATTTT
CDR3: CASSFGTGGTDTQYF

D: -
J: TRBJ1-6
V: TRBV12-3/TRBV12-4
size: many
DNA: TGTGCCAGCAGTCCTAAAACGGGGGGTTCACCCCTCCACTTT
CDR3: CASSPKTGGSPLHF

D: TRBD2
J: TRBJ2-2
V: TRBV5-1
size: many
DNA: TGCGCCAGCAGCCTAGCGGGGGGCCACACCGGGGAGCTGTTTTTT
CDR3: CASSLAGGHTGELFF

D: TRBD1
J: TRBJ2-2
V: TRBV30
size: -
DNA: TGTGCCTGGAGTATTGGGACAGGGGCGAACACCGGGGAGCTGTTTTTT
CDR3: CAWSIGTGANTGELFF

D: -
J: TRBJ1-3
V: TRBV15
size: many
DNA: TGTGCCACCAGCAGGGGGGTCGGGCGTACGATGGGAAACACCATATATTTT
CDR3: CATSRGVGRTMGNTIYF

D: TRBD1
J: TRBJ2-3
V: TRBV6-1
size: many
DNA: TGTGCCAGCAGTACGGGACAGGGCTCAGATACGCAGTATTTT
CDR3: CASSTGQGSDTQYF

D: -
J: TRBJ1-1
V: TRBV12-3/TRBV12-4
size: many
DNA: TGTGCCAGCAGTTCCGCGGTAGTTAAGAACACTGAAGCTTTCTTT
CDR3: CASSSAVVKNTEAFF

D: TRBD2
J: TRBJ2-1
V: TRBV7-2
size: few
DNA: TGTGCCAGCAGCCAGTCCCTTCTGAGCGGGGGGCGCAATGAGCAGTTCTTC
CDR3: CASSQSLLSGGRNEQFF

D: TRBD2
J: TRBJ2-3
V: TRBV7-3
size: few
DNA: TGTGCCAGCACCGACGATGGCGGGGGGCCCCCAGATACGCAGTATTTT
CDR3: CASTDDGGGPPDTQYF

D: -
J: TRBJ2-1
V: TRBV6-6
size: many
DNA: TGTGCCAGCAGTTTCGAGGGGCTCTGGGAGCAGTTCTTC
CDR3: CASSFEGLWEQFF

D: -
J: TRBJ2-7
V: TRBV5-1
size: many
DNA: TGCGCCAGCAGCTTGATCCCCTATTACGAGCAGTACTTC
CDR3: CASSLIPYYEQYF

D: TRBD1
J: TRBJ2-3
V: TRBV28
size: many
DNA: TGTGCCAGCAGACTAACAGGGGGCGGCACAGATACGCAGTATTTT
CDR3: CASRLTGGGTDTQYF

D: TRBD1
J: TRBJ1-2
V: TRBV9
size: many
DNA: TGTGCCAGCAGCGACCTTGGACAGGGAATGCCAGATGGCTACACCTTC
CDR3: CASSDLGQGMPDGYTF

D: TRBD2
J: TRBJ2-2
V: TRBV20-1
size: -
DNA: TGCAGTGCTGTTAGCGGGGGGGGCCCCGGGGAGCTGTTTTTT
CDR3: CSAVSGGGPGELFF

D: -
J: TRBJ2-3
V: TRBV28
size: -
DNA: TGTGCCAGCAGCTCATCCCACGATACGCAGTATTTT
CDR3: CASSSSHDTQYF

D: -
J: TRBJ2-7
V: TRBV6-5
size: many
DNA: TGTGCCAGCCGTTGGGGGGCTCAAAGCTCCTACGAGCAGTACTTC
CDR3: CASRWGAQSSYEQYF

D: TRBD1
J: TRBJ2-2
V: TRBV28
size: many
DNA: TGTGCCAGCAGTTTCGGACAGGGGAACACCGGGGAGCTGTTTTTT
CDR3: CASSFGQGNTGELFF

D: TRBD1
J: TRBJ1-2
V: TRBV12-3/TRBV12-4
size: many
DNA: TGTGCCAGCAGTTTAGAGGGGGCGCATGGCTACACCTTC
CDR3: CASSLEGAHGYTF

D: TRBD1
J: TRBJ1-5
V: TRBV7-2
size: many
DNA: TGTGCCAGCAGCTTAGGTGGGACAGGGGCAAATCAGCCCCAGCATTTT
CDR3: CASSLGGTGANQPQHF

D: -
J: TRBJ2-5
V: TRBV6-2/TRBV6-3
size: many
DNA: TGTGCCACCAACGCCCAGGGACAAGAGACCCAGTACTTC
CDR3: CATNAQGQETQYF

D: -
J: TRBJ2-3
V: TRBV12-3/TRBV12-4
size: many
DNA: TGTGCCAGCAGTTTAGGGACACTCCGCACAGATACGCAGTATTTT
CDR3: CASSLGTLRTDTQYF

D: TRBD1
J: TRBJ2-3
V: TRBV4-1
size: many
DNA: TGCGCCAGCAGCCAAGAGGGGACAGGGGGTTACGCAGATACGCAGTATTTT
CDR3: CASSQEGTGGYADTQYF

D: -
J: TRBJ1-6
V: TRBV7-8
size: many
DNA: TGTGCCAGCAGCTCTTATCAGAGGGCACCCCTCCACTTT
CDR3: CASSSYQRAPLHF

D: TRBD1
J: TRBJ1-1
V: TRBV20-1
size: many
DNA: TGCAGTGCTAGAGATGGGACAGGGGTGAACACTGAAGCTTTCTTT
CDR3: CSARDGTGVNTEAFF

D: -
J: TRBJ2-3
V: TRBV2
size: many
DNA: TGTGCCAGCAGTCCTCCGGGACAATCCACAGATACGCAGTATTTT
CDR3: CASSPPGQSTDTQYF

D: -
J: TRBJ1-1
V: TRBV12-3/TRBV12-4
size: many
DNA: TGTGCCAGCAGTTTGATTCGGGGGACTGAAGCTTTCTTT
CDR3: CASSLIRGTEAFF

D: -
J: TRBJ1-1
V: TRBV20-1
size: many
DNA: TGCAGTGCTAGTGGAGGGATCAACACTGAAGCTTTCTTT
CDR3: CSASGGINTEAFF